Listed here are 29 T cell receptor beta chains from one sample, sequenced in a study of blood T cell repertoires in COVID-19. Assay: immunoSEQ multiplex PCR; the TCRdb copy retains only in-frame clones and omits some. The sample holds 450,000 to 500,000 clones, roughly nine tenths seen once. The sequenced sample consisted of PBMCs or T cells enriched from blood (not recorded which). All receptors come from a woman aged 55-70 years who had recovered from COVID-19.

The V gene is TRBV6-1, the J gene TRBJ2-7; 7 nucleotides line up with TRBD1. Germline values: CDR1 MNHNS, CDR2 SASEGT. The ends lost 1 base at V and 0 bases at J; junction bases unmatched: 3. This CDR3 has 15 residues. This CDR3 reads CASSEVGQVSYEQYV. CDR3 DNA: TGTGCCAGCAGTGAAGTAGGACAGGTCTCCTACGAGCAGTACGTC.

The chain couples TRBV29-1 to TRBJ1-1, with TRBD1 as a possible D gene (6 bases). The germline gives CDR1 SQVTM, CDR2 ANQGSEA. The CDR3 length is 13 residues. Trimming shortened V by 7 bases and J by 2 bases, and 14 bases separated the two germline ends. As DNA, the CDR3 is TGCAGCGCCATCGAACAGGGCAACACTGAAGCTTTCTTT. As protein: CSAIEQGNTEAFF.

The rearrangement uses TRBV27 and TRBJ1-1; D remains ambiguous. V lost 5 bases and J 6 bases, leaving 16 bases between the germline ends. From germline, CDR1 is MNHEY and CDR2 SMNVEV (reference sequence). CDR3 length: 14 amino acids. DNA of the CDR3: TGTGCCAGCAGTCCCTTCACGGGTCGCCCTGAAGCTTTCTTT. It encodes CASSPFTGRPEAFF.

The J gene is TRBJ2-2, the V gene TRBV2; D might be TRBD2 (5 bases). Trimming removed 8 bases from V and 1 base from J, with 14 bases in between. The CDR3 extends over 15 amino acids. Per germline, CDR1 SNHLY and CDR2 FYNNEI. For the CDR3, the DNA is TGTGCCAGCGGCGGAAGCGGACGGAACACCGGGGAGCTGTTTTTT. This gives the protein CASGGSGRNTGELFF. Full variable domain (rest looked up from reference TRBV2 and TRBJ2-2): EPEVTQTPSHQVTQMGQEVILRCVPISNHLYFYWYRQILGQKVEFLVSFYNNEISEKSEIFDDQFSVERPDGSNFTLKIRSTKLEDSAMYFCASGGSGRNTGELFFGEGSRLTVL.

Here the CDR3 reads CASSPQGDEQFF. The CDR3 DNA reads as TGCGCCAGCAGCCCACAGGGGGATGAGCAGTTCTTC. The chain combines TRBV5-1 with TRBJ2-1; 8 bases map to TRBD1. This CDR3 comprises 12 residues. The J segment lost 8 bases and the V segment lost 4 bases, leaving 2 bases of the junction unmatched. Germline-derived CDR1 and CDR2 are SGHRS and YFSETQ.

The chain uses TRBV7-9 and TRBJ2-7; 7 bases map to TRBD2. Trimming removed 5 bases from V and 4 bases from J; junction bases left unmatched: 11. Germline CDR1 reads SEHNR; CDR2 reads FQNEAQ (reference sequence). CDR3 length: 15 amino acids. CDR3 in DNA: TGTGCCAGCAGCCCCTTGGGGGGGGAAGTTTACGAGCAGTACTTC. The encoded protein is CASSPLGGEVYEQYF.

The chain has TRBV6-5 and TRBJ2-5; D possibly corresponds to TRBD2 (6 bases). Germline assignment: CDR1 MNHEY and CDR2 SVGAGI. The germline V and J ends were trimmed by 5 bases and 5 bases, with 15 bases remaining between them. The CDR3 is made up of 14 amino acids. In nucleotides, the CDR3 is TGTGCCAGCAGTCGGGTGGTCGGGACTGAGACCCAGTACTTC. Translation gives CASSRVVGTETQYF.

CDR3 sequence reads: CASSERGNGANVLTF. In nucleotides, the CDR3 is TGCGCCAGCAGCGAACGGGGTAATGGGGCCAACGTCCTGACTTTC. The chain has TRBV5-1 and TRBJ2-6; weak D call: TRBD2 (5 bases). CDR1 and CDR2 (germline): SGHRS, YFSETQ. V was clipped by 4 bases and J by 3 bases, with 11 bases between them. This CDR3 has 15 amino acids.

The chain combines TRBV19 with TRBJ1-4; TRBD1 matches at 8 bases. CDR1 and CDR2 (germline): LNHDA, SQIVND (reference sequence). The CDR3 totals 14 residues. With 7 bases clipped from V and 3 bases from J, the junction kept 4 bases outside the gene matches. The CDR3 sequence is CASIDRGANEKLFF. In nucleotides, the CDR3 is TGTGCCAGTATCGACAGGGGAGCTAATGAAAAACTGTTTTTT.

V is TRBV7-9 and J is TRBJ1-1; D gene ambiguous. Deletions cut 6 bases from V and 1 base from J, with 12 bases between. The CDR3 runs to 14 residues. In germline, CDR1 is SEHNR, CDR2 FQNEAQ (reference sequence). This CDR3 is CASSSVPGNTEAFF. The CDR3 DNA follows: TGTGCCAGCAGTTCGGTCCCGGGGAACACTGAAGCTTTCTTT.

This chain connects TRBV10-2 to TRBJ2-3, with D possibly matching TRBD1 (5 bases). The CDR3 is made up of 14 amino acids. Germline-derived CDR1 and CDR2 are WSHSY and SAAADI. Trimming took off 1 base at V and 8 bases at J, with 13 bases between the two ends. The DNA for the CDR3 is TGCGCCAGCAGTGAGTGGCAGGGAAGGGGTACGCAGTATTTT. This codes for CASSEWQGRGTQYF.

This clone was seen only once. This chain joins TRBV3-1 (or the pseudogene TRBV3-2) and TRBJ1-1; a possible D gene is TRBD1 (6 bases). The CDR3 loop spans 14 amino acids. From germline, CDR1 is LGHDT and CDR2 YNNKEL (reference sequence). V was pared by 2 bases and J by 11 bases, with 18 bases between. The CDR3 DNA follows: TGTGCCAGCAGCCAATTTCCAGGGGCGGTCCGTGCTTTCTTT. Protein product: CASSQFPGAVRAFF.

The chain couples TRBV2 to TRBJ2-7; weak D call: TRBD2 (6 bases). Germline V gives CDR1 SNHLY, CDR2 FYNNEI. This CDR3 contains 15 residues. V lost 6 bases, J lost 0 bases, and 15 bases lay in between. In DNA form, the CDR3 reads TGTGCCAGCAGCACCCCGGGGAGGAGCTCCTACGAGCAGTACTTC. Translated: CASSTPGRSSYEQYF. The whole variable domain, remainder taken from reference TRBV2 and TRBJ2-7, is EPEVTQTPSHQVTQMGQEVILRCVPISNHLYFYWYRQILGQKVEFLVSFYNNEISEKSEIFDDQFSVERPDGSNFTLKIRSTKLEDSAMYFCASSTPGRSSYEQYFGPGTRLTVT.

This clone occurred once. The rearrangement uses TRBV2 and TRBJ2-1, with 9 bases identical to TRBD1. V trimming: 0 bases; J trimming: 7 bases; junction bases outside the gene matches: 4. This CDR3 is 15 amino acids long. Germline V gene sequence: CDR1 SNHLY, CDR2 FYNNEI. As DNA, the CDR3 is TGTGCCAGCAGTGAAGCCGGGACAGGGCGGAATGAGCAGTTCTTC. Translating gives CASSEAGTGRNEQFF.

This clone came up once. The V call is TRBV12-5, the J call TRBJ2-7; 10 bases agree with TRBD1. CDR1 is LGHNT, CDR2 FRNRAP, per germline. The junction had 8 bases not matched to a gene; V was cut back by 2 bases and J by 7 bases. The CDR3 is 15 amino acids. In nucleotides, the CDR3 is TGTGCTAGTGGTTTGTCCCGACAGGGGGCCAGGGAGCAGTACTTC. Protein: CASGLSRQGAREQYF.

The V gene is TRBV11-2, the J gene TRBJ2-7; tentative D call: TRBD2 (5 bases). V was shortened by 1 base and J by 1 base, with 8 bases between the two germline ends. This CDR3 is built from 14 residues. Germline-derived CDR1 and CDR2 are SGHAT and FQNNGV. CDR3 sequence (DNA): TGTGCCAGCAGCTTAGCCGGGGTTTCCTACGAGCAGTACTTC. This gives the protein CASSLAGVSYEQYF.

V and J are TRBV4-2 and TRBJ2-7; tentative D call: TRBD2 (6 bases). CDR3 length equals 15 residues. The V and J ends lost 1 base and 0 bases respectively, with 10 bases between them. The germline CDR1 and CDR2 sequences are LGHNA and YNFKEQ. CDR3 sequence (DNA): TGTGCCAGCAGCCAAGTGGCGGGGACCTCCTACGAGCAGTACTTC. This translates into CASSQVAGTSYEQYF.

The CDR3: CASTQDRGDGYTF. The CDR3 DNA is TGTGCCAGCACTCAGGACAGGGGGGATGGCTACACCTTC. This chain joins TRBV3-1 (or the pseudogene TRBV3-2) and TRBJ1-2, with 10 bases fitting TRBD1. The CDR3 consists of 13 residues. Germline CDR1 LGHDT, CDR2 YNNKEL (reference sequence). Unmatched junction bases numbered 5, after V lost 7 bases and J lost 6 bases.

The V call is TRBV27, the J call TRBJ2-3; D gene unclear. Germline V gives CDR1 MNHEY, CDR2 SMNVEV (reference sequence). V was cut by 2 bases and J by 0 bases, with 12 bases left in between. The CDR3 length is 16 residues. The CDR3 loop reads CASSLNPTISTDTQYF. The CDR3 DNA reads TGTGCCAGCAGTTTAAACCCGACAATTAGCACAGATACGCAGTATTTT.

A note on this clone: The sample has other DNA sequences that encode this CDR3 too. The J gene is TRBJ2-5, the V gene TRBV5-1; 13 nucleotides match TRBD2. The V gene end was trimmed by 3 bases and the J gene end by 1 base; junction bases not matched to a gene: 3. CDR1 is SGHRS, CDR2 YFSETQ, per germline. This CDR3 has 16 amino acids. The CDR3 nucleotides are TGCGCCAGCAGCTCCGGACTAGCGGGAGTCCAAGAGACCCAGTACTTC. This translates into CASSSGLAGVQETQYF.

The V and J genes are TRBV20-1 and TRBJ1-2; possibly TRBD1 for D (5 bases). Between the trimmed V and J ends, which lost 3 bases and 8 bases, there was a span of 13 bases. This CDR3 is built from 12 residues. Germline assignment: CDR1 DFQATT and CDR2 SNEGSKA (reference sequence). In DNA, the CDR3 is TGCAGTGCTAGTGATCAGGGTACGGGCTACACCTTC. It yields the protein CSASDQGTGYTF.

The J gene is TRBJ2-3, the V gene TRBV5-1, with 8 bases matching TRBD2. V was pared by 3 bases and J by 4 bases, with 4 bases of the junction left unmatched. Per germline, CDR1 SGHRS and CDR2 YFSETQ. The CDR3 has 14 amino acids. For the CDR3, the DNA is TGCGCCAGCAGCTGGACTAGCTCTGCAGATACGCAGTATTTT. The encoded protein is CASSWTSSADTQYF.

This rearrangement joins TRBV25-1 to TRBJ1-2; no reliable D call. The CDR3 has 13 residues. Germline V lookup: CDR1 MGHDK, CDR2 SYGVNS. The V gene lost 2 bases and the J gene lost 0 bases, with 4 bases spanning the gap. This CDR3 reads CASSEPSNYGYTF. The CDR3 bases are TGTGCCAGCAGTGAACCGTCTAACTATGGCTACACCTTC.

This sequence joins TRBV7-8 and TRBJ1-6; tentative D call: TRBD1 (5 bases). CDR1 is SGHVS, CDR2 FQNEAQ, per germline. Trimming took 2 bases from V and 5 from J, leaving 16 bases between them. This CDR3 is built from 17 residues. The CDR3 DNA reads as TGTGCCAGCAGCTTATGGGGCAGGGTAGGGAATAATTCACCCCTCCACTTT. It codes for CASSLWGRVGNNSPLHF.

In this sample, this clone turned up a few times. The J gene is TRBJ1-4, the V gene TRBV29-1; possible D gene TRBD1, 5 bases. The V and J ends lost 6 bases and 5 bases respectively, with 10 bases between them. The CDR3 consists of 12 residues. CDR1 is SQVTM, CDR2 ANQGSEA, per germline. This CDR3 reads CSVQGGNEKLFF. CDR3 bases: TGCAGCGTCCAGGGAGGAAATGAAAAACTGTTTTTT.

The rearrangement joins TRBV5-1 to TRBJ1-2; 7 positions match TRBD1. This CDR3 spans 15 amino acids. With 2 bases clipped from V and 0 bases from J, the junction kept 4 bases outside the gene matches. The V gene's germline CDR1 is SGHRS and CDR2 YFSETQ. The CDR3, as DNA: TGCGCCAGCAGCTTTATGACAGGGTCTAACTATGGCTACACCTTC. It yields the protein CASSFMTGSNYGYTF.

The chain links TRBV6-5 to TRBJ2-5; TRBD2 aligns across 9 bases. V lost 3 bases and J lost 5; bases outside the gene matches: 10. The CDR3 spans 16 residues. Germline V CDR1 and CDR2: MNHEY, SVGAGI. CDR3 sequence: CASSYRRGGTWETQYF. DNA for the CDR3: TGTGCCAGCAGTTATAGGCGGGGGGGCACCTGGGAGACCCAGTACTTC.

The chain carries TRBV5-4 and TRBJ1-5; possibly TRBD1 for D (5 bases). In germline, CDR1 is SGHNT, CDR2 YYREEE (reference sequence). The CDR3 sequence is 13 residues long. V lost 3 bases, J lost 7 bases, and 11 bases lay in between. CDR3 in amino acids: CASSWGGEQPQHF. The CDR3 DNA reads as TGTGCCAGCAGCTGGGGGGGAGAGCAGCCCCAGCATTTT.

This CDR3 reads CASSPRTGFREQYV. CDR3 nucleotides: TGCGCCAGCAGCCCACGTACAGGGTTTAGAGAGCAGTACGTC. V gene TRBV4-1 combines with J gene TRBJ2-7; TRBD1 might be the D (6 bases). There are 14 residues in the CDR3. Trimming stripped 4 bases from V and 7 bases from J, with 17 bases between. Germline CDR1 reads MGHRA; CDR2 reads YSYEKL.